The rows below give T cell receptor beta chains drawn from one sample of a study of blood T cell repertoires in COVID-19. The repertoire was sequenced with immunoSEQ multiplex PCR; TCRdb's copy has only in-frame clones and lacks some. This sample has about 200,000 clones, with around 90% found just once. The sequencing input was peripheral blood. Every receptor here comes from a man aged 50-59 years with acute or convalescent COVID-19. Both conserved end residues are part of each CDR3. The D gene is left open where the match is weak.

TRBD2	16	TRBV2	TRBJ2-1	CASRLPGLAPHNEQFF	TGTGCCAGCAGACTACCGGGACTAGCGCCCCACAATGAGCAGTTCTTC
TRBD1	13	TRBV4-3	TRBJ1-1	CASSQEWTGEAFF	TGCGCCAGCAGCCAAGAATGGACAGGGGAAGCTTTCTTT
.	14	TRBV29-1	TRBJ2-1	CSVERQGLYNEQFF	TGCAGCGTTGAAAGGCAGGGTCTCTACAATGAGCAGTTCTTC
TRBD2	15	TRBV5-1	TRBJ2-7	CASSWGLAGSYEQYF	TGCGCCAGCAGCTGGGGACTAGCGGGATCCTACGAGCAGTACTTC
.	11	TRBV28	TRBJ1-6	CASRQGSPLHF	TGTGCCAGCAGACAGGGTTCACCCCTCCACTTT
TRBD2	17	TRBV18	TRBJ2-2	CASSPSSGGPNTGELFF	TGTGCCAGCTCACCGTCCAGCGGGGGGCCGAACACCGGGGAGCTGTTTTTT
TRBD2	14	TRBV28	TRBJ2-1	CASSSSGGADEQFF	TGTGCCAGCAGTTCTAGCGGGGGGGCTGATGAGCAGTTCTTC
.	13	TRBV19	TRBJ2-1	CASRGGVAWEQFF	TGTGCCAGTAGGGGCGGGGTCGCGTGGGAGCAGTTCTTC
TRBD1	16	TRBV28	TRBJ1-4	CASSLSRGQANEKLFF	TGTGCCAGCAGTTTAAGCAGGGGGCAAGCTAATGAAAAACTGTTTTTT
TRBD1	14	TRBV28	TRBJ1-2	CASSSPGQGNGYTF	TGTGCCAGCAGTTCACCGGGACAGGGGAATGGCTACACCTTC
.	14	TRBV10-3	TRBJ2-3	CAISIQGNTDTQYF	TGTGCCATCAGCATACAGGGAAACACAGATACGCAGTATTTT
TRBD2	17	TRBV5-1	TRBJ2-3	CASSSLPGLAGTDTQYF	TGCGCCAGCAGCTCGCTTCCAGGACTAGCGGGGACAGATACGCAGTATTTT
TRBD2	16	TRBV7-7	TRBJ2-2	CASSSLAGAVSGELFF	TGTGCCAGCAGCTCGTTAGCGGGAGCGGTGTCGGGGGAGCTGTTTTTT
.	15	TRBV3-1/TRBV3-2	TRBJ1-4	CASSQASGKNEKLFF	TGTGCCAGCAGCCAGGCATCCGGGAAGAATGAAAAACTGTTTTTT
TRBD2	15	TRBV7-3	TRBJ2-1	CASSLVSGSRNEQFF	TGTGCCAGCAGCTTAGTGAGCGGGAGTCGCAATGAGCAGTTCTTC
TRBD1	17	TRBV9	TRBJ2-7	CASSVYPGTGIGYEQYF	TGTGCCAGCAGCGTTTACCCCGGGACAGGGATAGGATACGAGCAGTACTTC
.	13	TRBV27	TRBJ1-6	CTSKVPGDSPLHF	TGTACCAGCAAGGTTCCGGGTGATTCACCCCTCCACTTT
TRBD1	13	TRBV5-1	TRBJ1-2	CASSMDRTLGYTF	TGCGCCAGCAGCATGGACAGGACCTTGGGCTACACCTTC
TRBD1	15	TRBV28	TRBJ1-5	CASKPGTGYNQPQHF	TGTGCCAGTAAACCCGGGACAGGTTACAATCAGCCCCAGCATTTT
TRBD2	16	TRBV7-8	TRBJ2-3	CASSLVPSGNADTQYF	TGTGCCAGCAGCTTAGTGCCTAGCGGGAATGCAGATACGCAGTATTTT
TRBD1	16	TRBV7-2	TRBJ2-1	CASSLEPGQPYNEQFF	TGTGCCAGCAGCTTAGAACCGGGACAGCCATACAATGAGCAGTTCTTC
TRBD1	13	TRBV30	TRBJ1-6	CAWLQGGNSPLHF	TGTGCCTGGCTCCAGGGGGGTAATTCACCCCTCCACTTT
TRBD1	14	TRBV2	TRBJ2-7	CASIYLGTDYEQYF	TGTGCCAGCATTTACCTAGGGACAGACTACGAGCAGTACTTC
.	13	TRBV6-5	TRBJ2-5	CASRGLSSETQYF	TGTGCCAGCAGAGGACTCAGCAGCGAGACCCAGTACTTC
.	16	TRBV5-5	TRBJ2-2	CASSVSPSTSTGELFF	TGTGCCAGCAGTGTTTCTCCTTCCACGAGCACCGGGGAGCTGTTTTTT
TRBD2	14	TRBV7-9	TRBJ2-1	CASSLGLAEEEQFF	TGTGCCAGCAGCTTAGGGCTAGCGGAGGAGGAGCAGTTCTTC
.	13	TRBV5-1	TRBJ2-7	CASSLVGSYEQYF	TGCGCCAGCAGCTTGGTTGGTAGCTACGAGCAGTACTTC
TRBD1	13	TRBV12-3/TRBV12-4	TRBJ1-5	CASSLAGGQPQHF	TGTGCCAGCAGTTTGGCAGGGGGCCAGCCCCAGCATTTT
TRBD2	13	TRBV28	TRBJ2-5	CASSTGRQETQYF	TGTGCCAGCAGCACCGGGAGGCAAGAGACCCAGTACTTC
.	13	TRBV6-6	TRBJ2-7	CASSYYPGNEQYF	TGTGCCAGCAGTTACTATCCAGGGAACGAGCAGTACTTC